Given below is one TCR beta chain in context. Each CDR3 protein is one row after TCRdb ran MiXCR on the 5' RACE reads. Altogether 100,000 or so distinct CDR3 sequences are present, approximately 16% being singletons, with the ten largest covering more than 5.5%. These data come from a study of T cells of healthy individuals. The receptor was derived from a human donor in good health.

The chain's CDR3 is CASSFGQGNSPLHF. CDR3 DNA sequence: TGTGCCAGCAGCTTCGGACAGGGGAATTCACCCCTCCACTTT. This chain connects TRBV7-2 to TRBJ1-6; TRBD1 matches 9 bases. This CDR3 is built from 14 residues. The V segment lost 3 bases and the J segment 7 bases; nucleotides outside the gene matches: 1. CDR1 is SGHTA, CDR2 FQGNSA, per germline. The whole variable domain, filled in from reference TRBV7-2 and TRBJ1-6, reads GAGVSQSPSNKVTEKGKDVELRCDPISGHTALYWYRQSLGQGLEFLIYFQGNSAPDKSGLPSDRFSAERTGGSVSTLTIQRTQQEDSAVYLCASSFGQGNSPLHFGNGTRLTVT.